A selection of T cell receptor beta chains follows, all from one sample in a study of blood T cell repertoires in COVID-19. The data were produced by immunoSEQ multiplex PCR, yet TCRdb's version contains in-frame clones alone and is incomplete. Of about 180,000 clones listed, 85% to 90% are singletons. The sequenced material came from peripheral blood. All receptors come from a woman aged 30 to 39 with active or convalescent COVID-19. Both conserved end residues are part of each CDR3. D genes are given only for firm matches. Part of the rows lack a size; the others show once, few, many or a class for expanded clones.

TRBJ1-5 | TRBV25-1 | TRBD1 | NA | TGTGCCAGCAGTGGCAGACAGGGTGGGGTTGACAGTCAGCCCCAGCATTTT | CASSGRQGGVDSQPQHF
TRBJ2-1 | TRBV12-5 | TRBD1 | once | TGTGCTAGTGGCAAAGGACAGGGCTTAGACAATGAGCAGTTCTTC | CASGKGQGLDNEQFF
TRBJ2-7 | TRBV3-1/TRBV3-2 | NA | NA | TGTGCCAGCAGCCCCCCGGGACTGTGGTCCTACGAGCAGTACTTC | CASSPPGLWSYEQYF
TRBJ1-2 | TRBV4-1 | NA | NA | TGCGCCAGCAGCCCCCGGGACCGGAGGGACTATGGCTACACCTTC | CASSPRDRRDYGYTF
TRBJ2-7 | TRBV14 | TRBD2 | few | TGTGCCAGCAGCCCGCGAGCGGGAGTGAGGCCCGAGCAGTACTTC | CASSPRAGVRPEQYF
TRBJ1-2 | TRBV11-3 | TRBD1 | NA | TGTGCCAGCAGCTCACCGGGACAGGGTAAAAATGGCTACACCTTC | CASSSPGQGKNGYTF
TRBJ2-1 | TRBV7-7 | TRBD1 | NA | TGTGCTAGCAGCTTAATCAGGGGGTCTTACAATGAGCAGTTCTTC | CASSLIRGSYNEQFF
TRBJ1-1 | TRBV30 | TRBD1 | NA | TGTGCCTGGAGTGCCGACAGGGGGACTGAAGCTTTCTTT | CAWSADRGTEAFF
TRBJ2-1 | TRBV28 | TRBD1 | NA | TGTGCCAGCAGCTGGGACAGCTACAATGAGCAGTTCTTC | CASSWDSYNEQFF
TRBJ2-1 | TRBV28 | NA | NA | TGTGCCATCAAATCGGACTGGGATGAGCAGTTCTTC | CAIKSDWDEQFF
TRBJ1-2 | TRBV6-5 | TRBD1 | NA | TGTGCCAGCAGCCCCGGACAGGGTGGGAACTATGGCTACACCTTC | CASSPGQGGNYGYTF
TRBJ2-1 | TRBV5-5 | TRBD2 | NA | TGTGCCAGCAGCGATAGCGGGGGGGCCTACAATGAGCAGTTCTTC | CASSDSGGAYNEQFF
TRBJ2-7 | TRBV14 | TRBD1 | NA | TGTGCCAGCAGCCCGACAGGGGGTCGGTACGAGCAGTACTTC | CASSPTGGRYEQYF
TRBJ2-7 | TRBV6-6 | TRBD1 | NA | TGTGCCAGCAGAACAGGGGCCTACGAGCAGTACTTC | CASRTGAYEQYF
TRBJ1-2 | TRBV19 | TRBD1 | NA | TGTGCCAGTAGTTTCACCGGGACAGGGGCCCCCTATGGCTACACCTTC | CASSFTGTGAPYGYTF
TRBJ2-5 | TRBV6-6 | NA | NA | TGTGCCAGCAGTTACTTCACAGGGGGGGGAGAGACCCAGTACTTC | CASSYFTGGGETQYF
TRBJ2-7 | TRBV18 | TRBD1 | NA | TGTGCCAGCTCACGACGGACAGGGGACGGCGAGCAGTACTTC | CASSRRTGDGEQYF
TRBJ1-5 | TRBV3-1/TRBV3-2 | NA | NA | TGTGCCAGCAGCCCCGTGGCGGGAATCACGCCCCAGCATTTT | CASSPVAGITPQHF
TRBJ2-2 | TRBV6-1 | TRBD2 | NA | TGTGCCAGCAGTGCGGTAGCGGGGGGGCTGGGGACCGGGGAGCTGTTTTTT | CASSAVAGGLGTGELFF
TRBJ2-3 | TRBV18 | TRBD2 | NA | TGTGCCAGCTCACCACCAAGCGGGAGTCAGGATACGCAGTATTTT | CASSPPSGSQDTQYF
TRBJ2-7 | TRBV30 | NA | NA | TGTGCCTGGAGTGTTGTCGAGGATTACGAGCAGTACTTC | CAWSVVEDYEQYF
TRBJ1-4 | TRBV5-1 | NA | NA | TGCGCCAGCAGCTTGGCAATGGCGGCAGGGAGGGGTGAAAAACTGTTTTTT | CASSLAMAAGRGEKLFF
TRBJ2-1 | TRBV7-6 | TRBD2 | once | TGTGCCAGCAGCTCGACGGACTTGGACGTAGCGGGAGGGTTGGTGTACAATGAGCAGTTCTTC | CASSSTDLDVAGGLVYNEQFF
TRBJ2-2 | TRBV18 | NA | NA | TGTGCCAGCTCGTCCTCGGAGCTGATGAACACCGGGGAGCTGTTTTTT | CASSSSELMNTGELFF
TRBJ2-3 | TRBV3-1/TRBV3-2 | TRBD2 | NA | TGTGCCAGCAGCCAACAAGCGGGAGTTTCAGATACGCAGTATTTT | CASSQQAGVSDTQYF
TRBJ1-1 | TRBV12-5 | NA | once | TGTGCTAGTGGTGACGGAGACACTGAAGCTTTCTTT | CASGDGDTEAFF
TRBJ1-1 | TRBV19 | TRBD1 | NA | TGTGCCAGTAAAGGGTTCCCCCCAACAAAAGGGGGCGTTTTTACTGGGACTGAAGCTTTCTTT | CASKGFPPTKGGVFTGTEAFF
TRBJ1-6 | TRBV25-1 | NA | NA | TGTGCCAGCAGTTCACCGCGTTTCTCCTATAATTCACCCCTCCACTTT | CASSSPRFSYNSPLHF
TRBJ2-1 | TRBV29-1 | NA | NA | TGCAGCGTTGTCGGAGTCAGCCGCTACAATGAGCAGTTCTTC | CSVVGVSRYNEQFF
TRBJ2-7 | TRBV14 | TRBD2 | NA | TGTGCCAGCAGCCAAACTAGCGGGAGAGTCGGCGAGCAGTACTTC | CASSQTSGRVGEQYF
TRBJ2-1 | TRBV6-1 | NA | NA | TGTGCCAGCAGTGAACGGTGGTACAATGAGCAGTTCTTC | CASSERWYNEQFF
TRBJ2-3 | TRBV11-2 | TRBD2 | NA | TGTGCCAGCAGCAGAACAATAGCGGGGACTAGCACAGATACGCAGTATTTT | CASSRTIAGTSTDTQYF
TRBJ2-5 | TRBV27 | NA | NA | TGTGCCACTCGACAGGACTCCCAAGAGACCCAGTACTTC | CATRQDSQETQYF
TRBJ1-3 | TRBV30 | NA | NA | TGTGCCTGGAGTGCCCAAAACACCATATATTTT | CAWSAQNTIYF
TRBJ2-4 | TRBV7-9 | TRBD2 | NA | TGTGCCAGCAGCTCATTCGGGTTAGCGGGAAACATTCAGTACTTC | CASSSFGLAGNIQYF
TRBJ2-1 | TRBV5-6 | TRBD2 | NA | TGTGCCAGCAGCGCCCGACTAGCGGGAGGCCCTAGCTCCTACAATGAGCAGTTCTTC | CASSARLAGGPSSYNEQFF
TRBJ1-4 | TRBV24-1 | NA | once | TGTGCCACCAGTGACTCCATGATTGGGCACCTGTTTTTT | CATSDSMIGHLFF
TRBJ1-1 | TRBV9 | TRBD1 | NA | TGTGCCAGCAGCTCCGACAGGGTGAACACTGAAGCTTTCTTT | CASSSDRVNTEAFF
TRBJ1-5 | TRBV19 | TRBD1 | NA | TGTGCCAGTAGTCCGAAAGACAGGGCGGGCCAGCCCCAGCATTTT | CASSPKDRAGQPQHF
TRBJ1-1 | TRBV4-1 | TRBD1 | NA | TGCGCCAGCAGCCATCGGACAGGGGCCAACACTGAAGCTTTCTTT | CASSHRTGANTEAFF
TRBJ1-1 | TRBV11-3 | NA | few | TGTGCCAGCAGCCCCCCGGGGACTATAGTTGAAGCTTTCTTT | CASSPPGTIVEAFF
TRBJ2-7 | TRBV19 | NA | NA | TGTGCCAGTAGTATTCGGTACGAGCAGTACTTC | CASSIRYEQYF
TRBJ1-1 | TRBV3-1/TRBV3-2 | TRBD1 | once | TGTGCCAGCAGCCAGAGGACAGGACATTACACTGAAGCTTTCTTT | CASSQRTGHYTEAFF
TRBJ1-5 | TRBV27 | NA | NA | TGTGCCAGCAGTTTTTCAGTTACTCAGCCCCAGCATTTT | CASSFSVTQPQHF
TRBJ2-1 | TRBV11-3 | TRBD2 | NA | TGTGCCAGCAGCCCCGGGGGGGCGATGGGTGAGCAGTTCTTC | CASSPGGAMGEQFF
TRBJ2-7 | TRBV28 | TRBD1 | NA | TGTGCCAGCAGTTCCTCCGGGACAGCTTACGAGCAGTACTTC | CASSSSGTAYEQYF
TRBJ2-5 | TRBV6-6 | NA | NA | TGTGCCAGCAGTCCTAGCAGATCGCGGGGCCAGGGGACCCAGTACTTC | CASSPSRSRGQGTQYF
TRBJ2-3 | TRBV5-1 | NA | NA | TGCGCCAGCAGCTTGGTAGTTCTTGATACGCAGTATTTT | CASSLVVLDTQYF
TRBJ1-3 | TRBV5-4 | NA | few | TGTGCCAGCAGCTTGAGCGCTCAGGGCGGCTCTGGAAACACCATATATTTT | CASSLSAQGGSGNTIYF
TRBJ1-5 | TRBV18 | TRBD1 | NA | TGTGCCAGCTCGGGGACAGGGGCCAATCAGCCCCAGCATTTT | CASSGTGANQPQHF
TRBJ1-2 | TRBV2 | NA | NA | TGTGCCAGCAGCCCTAATGTCTATGGCTACACCTTC | CASSPNVYGYTF
TRBJ1-2 | TRBV2 | TRBD1 | once | TGTGCCAGCAGTACGGGACAGGGGGCAAATGGCTACACCTTC | CASSTGQGANGYTF
TRBJ1-1 | TRBV6-6 | NA | NA | TGTGCCAGCAGTTACCAGGGAGGGACGGGCACTGAAGCTTTCTTT | CASSYQGGTGTEAFF
TRBJ2-5 | TRBV3-1/TRBV3-2 | TRBD2 | NA | TGTGCCAGCAGCCAAGGCCGGACTAGCGGGGGGGCCGCGGAGACCCAGTACTTC | CASSQGRTSGGAAETQYF